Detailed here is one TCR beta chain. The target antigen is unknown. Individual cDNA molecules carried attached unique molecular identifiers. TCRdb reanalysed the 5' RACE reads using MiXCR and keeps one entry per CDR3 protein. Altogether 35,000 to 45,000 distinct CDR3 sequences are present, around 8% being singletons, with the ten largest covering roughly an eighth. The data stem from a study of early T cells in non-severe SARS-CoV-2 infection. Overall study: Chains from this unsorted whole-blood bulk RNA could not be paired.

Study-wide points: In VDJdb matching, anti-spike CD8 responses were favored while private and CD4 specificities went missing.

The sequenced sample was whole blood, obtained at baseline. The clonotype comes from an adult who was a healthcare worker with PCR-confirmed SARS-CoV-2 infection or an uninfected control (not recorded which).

CDR3 in amino acids: CASSIGQGTFDEAFF. The CDR3 nucleotides read TGTGCCAGTAGTATCGGGCAGGGTACTTTTGATGAAGCTTTCTTT. The V gene is TRBV19, the J gene TRBJ1-1, with D perhaps matching TRBD1 (5 bases). There are 15 residues in the CDR3. The germline CDR1 and CDR2 sequences are LNHDA and SQIVND (reference sequence). V gave up 3 bases and J gave up 7 bases, with 18 bases separating them.